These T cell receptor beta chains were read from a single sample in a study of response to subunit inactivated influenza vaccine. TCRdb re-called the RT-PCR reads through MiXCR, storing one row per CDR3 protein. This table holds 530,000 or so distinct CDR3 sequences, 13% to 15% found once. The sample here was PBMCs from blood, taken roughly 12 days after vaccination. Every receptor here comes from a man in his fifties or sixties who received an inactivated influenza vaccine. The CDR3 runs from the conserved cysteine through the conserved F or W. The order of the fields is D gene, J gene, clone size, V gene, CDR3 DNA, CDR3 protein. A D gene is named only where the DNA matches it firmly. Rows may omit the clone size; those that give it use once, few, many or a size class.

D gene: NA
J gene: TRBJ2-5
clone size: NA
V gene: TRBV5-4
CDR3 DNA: TGTGCCAGCAGCCAGTCCTTGCTGGACAGCCAAGAGACCCAGTACTTC
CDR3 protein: CASSQSLLDSQETQYF

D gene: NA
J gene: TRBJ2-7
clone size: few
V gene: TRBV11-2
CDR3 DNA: TGTGCCAGCAGCCCAGGAGCAATATCCTACGAGCAGTACTTC
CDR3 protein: CASSPGAISYEQYF

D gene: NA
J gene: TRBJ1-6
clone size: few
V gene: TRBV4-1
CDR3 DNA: TGCGCCAGCAGCCTCCCCCCCGGGGGGGCCTATAATTCACCCCTCCACTTT
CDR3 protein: CASSLPPGGAYNSPLHF

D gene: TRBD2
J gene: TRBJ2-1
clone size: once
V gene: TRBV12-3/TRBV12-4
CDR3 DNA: TGTGCCAGCAGCTTGACTAGCGGGAGGGGTCGGTCCTACAATGAGCAGTTCTTC
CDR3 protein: CASSLTSGRGRSYNEQFF

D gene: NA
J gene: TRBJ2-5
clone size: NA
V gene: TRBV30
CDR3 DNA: TGTGCCTGGAGTGTAAGCGTACAAGAGACCCAGTACTTC
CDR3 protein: CAWSVSVQETQYF

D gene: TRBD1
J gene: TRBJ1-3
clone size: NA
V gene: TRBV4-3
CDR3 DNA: TGCGCCAGCAGCCAGGACAGGGTTTACTCTGGAAACACCATATATTTT
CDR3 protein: CASSQDRVYSGNTIYF

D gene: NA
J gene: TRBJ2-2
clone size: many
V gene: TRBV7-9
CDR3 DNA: TGTGCCACCATTCCCTTGGTTACGAACACCGGGGAGCTGTTTTTT
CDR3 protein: CATIPLVTNTGELFF

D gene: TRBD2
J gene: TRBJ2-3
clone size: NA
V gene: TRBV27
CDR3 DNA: TGTGCCAGCAGAAGCGGGGGGGCAGGCACAGATACGCAGTATTTT
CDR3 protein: CASRSGGAGTDTQYF

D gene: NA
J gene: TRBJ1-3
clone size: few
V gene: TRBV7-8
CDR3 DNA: TGTGCCAGCAGCCCCGGGCTAGGAAACACCATATATTTT
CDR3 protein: CASSPGLGNTIYF

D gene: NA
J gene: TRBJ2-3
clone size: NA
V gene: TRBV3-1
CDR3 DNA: TGTGCCAGCAGCCAAGATTGGGGGAAGACGCAGTATTTT
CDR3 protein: CASSQDWGKTQYF

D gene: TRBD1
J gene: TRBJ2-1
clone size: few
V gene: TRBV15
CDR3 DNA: TGTGCCACCAGCAGAGGCCAGGGGGTGTTGTCCTACAATGAGCAGTTCTTC
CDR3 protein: CATSRGQGVLSYNEQFF

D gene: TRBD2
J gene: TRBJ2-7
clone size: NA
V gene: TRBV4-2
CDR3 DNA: TGTGCCAGCAGCCAAACCCACGGGACTAGCGGCTACGAGCAGTACTTC
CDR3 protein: CASSQTHGTSGYEQYF

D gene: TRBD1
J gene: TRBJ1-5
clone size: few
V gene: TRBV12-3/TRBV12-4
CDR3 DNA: TGTGCCAGCAGTACCAGCCCGACAGGGGGCAGACAGCCCCAGCATTTT
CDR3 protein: CASSTSPTGGRQPQHF

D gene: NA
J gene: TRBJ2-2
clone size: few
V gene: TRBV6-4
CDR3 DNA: TGTGCCAGCAGTGACAGGGATTCGCACACCGGGGAGCTGTTTTTT
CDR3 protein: CASSDRDSHTGELFF

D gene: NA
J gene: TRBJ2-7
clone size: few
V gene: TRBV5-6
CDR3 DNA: TGTGCCAGCAGCTGGGGCGGGACAGCTATTTACGAGCAGTACTTC
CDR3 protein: CASSWGGTAIYEQYF

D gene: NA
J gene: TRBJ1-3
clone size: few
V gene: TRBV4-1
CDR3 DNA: TGCGCCAGCAGCCAAGTAGTGTCGGCAACTGGAAACACCATATATTTT
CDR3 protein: CASSQVVSATGNTIYF

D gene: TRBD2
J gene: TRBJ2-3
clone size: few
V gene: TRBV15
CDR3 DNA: TGTGCCACCAGCAGAGATCGGGGCGGGAGGGTGGCCACAGATACGCAGTATTTT
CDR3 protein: CATSRDRGGRVATDTQYF

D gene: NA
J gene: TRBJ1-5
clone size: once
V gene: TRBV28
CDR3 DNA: TGTGCCAGCAGTTTATTTTGGCTAAAACCGGGACGGAGGAAGCCCCAGCATTTT
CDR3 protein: CASSLFWLKPGRRKPQHF